This TCR beta chain was profiled in a study of blood T cell repertoires in COVID-19 (TCRdb year 2020). For the study in its entirety: Samples covering the acute and convalescent phases of COVID-19 were provided by collaborators in the United States, Italy and Spain. The material from the prospective study consisted of cDNA or gDNA derived from T cells, B-cell-depleted T cells, or PBMCs. Deeply sampled blood TCRbeta repertoires from subjects exposed to, actively infected with, or recovered from COVID-19 were included in the dataset. The repertoires were released in a freely available public database intended as a resource for research on the immune response to SARS-CoV-2. Samples came from the ongoing ImmuneRACE study (first 160 participants) plus 1,254 subjects from 6 global collaborators. Sample metadata almost always included a de-identified subject ID, COVID-19 status, age in years and sex. Where HLA class I and class II types were available, the types were taken from metadata supplied by the sample provider, not from assay-based typing. Here is what the overall study found, with its caveats: How much clinical and demographic metadata was included differed by source and by participant, and the metadata was provided uncurated.

A note on this clone: Its antigen specificity is not known. Per-base qualities were not stored, and no clone one base away is much larger.

The germline V and J ends show losses of 8 bases and 2 bases respectively, and no gene match explains 16 bases of the junction. The CDR3 goes from the cysteine to the phenylalanine over 18 residues. The retained sequence is limited to the CDR3, 54 bases, with the frame set at the first base. CDR1 SGHTS and CDR2 YDEGEE were looked up in the germline V gene. TCRbeta CDR3 regions were amplified from genomic DNA by means of the immunoSEQ Assay, a bias-controlled multiplex PCR. The published analysis was carried out like this. Nucleated cell counts per sample were estimated from amplification of reference gene primers within the assay. Sequence reads were collapsed and filtered to measure the absolute abundance of every unique TCRbeta CDR3 rearrangement. Productive Simpson clonality was computed per sample as the square root of Simpson's diversity index over productive rearrangements. In its TCRdb copy, this immuneACCESS table keeps in-frame sequences only and misses some clones. Where compared with another copy, unresolved V genes explain less than half of these, and the others have no known cause. D and trimming were read from the DNA, whereas the V and J calls and clone size are those reported in that table. The sample data list 55,000 to 80,000 clones, and approximately 90% of these were observed just once. The ten biggest clones cover around 1.5% of the sample.

The collaborating institutions used their own protocols to collect whole blood in K2EDTA tubes. For TCRbeta analysis, collaborator samples were shipped as frozen whole blood, as isolated PBMCs, or as DNA extracted from either sample type. Sequencing used peripheral blood. The chain uses TRBV5-8 and TRBJ2-6; TRBD1 lines up with 7 middle nucleotides. The receptor's source is a human donor in a cohort sampled during active COVID-19. The DNA is TGTGCCAGTCACAGATACTCAACAGGGGTCGCTGGGGCCAACGTCCTGACTTTC. Translated, this gives CASHRYSTGVAGANVLTF.